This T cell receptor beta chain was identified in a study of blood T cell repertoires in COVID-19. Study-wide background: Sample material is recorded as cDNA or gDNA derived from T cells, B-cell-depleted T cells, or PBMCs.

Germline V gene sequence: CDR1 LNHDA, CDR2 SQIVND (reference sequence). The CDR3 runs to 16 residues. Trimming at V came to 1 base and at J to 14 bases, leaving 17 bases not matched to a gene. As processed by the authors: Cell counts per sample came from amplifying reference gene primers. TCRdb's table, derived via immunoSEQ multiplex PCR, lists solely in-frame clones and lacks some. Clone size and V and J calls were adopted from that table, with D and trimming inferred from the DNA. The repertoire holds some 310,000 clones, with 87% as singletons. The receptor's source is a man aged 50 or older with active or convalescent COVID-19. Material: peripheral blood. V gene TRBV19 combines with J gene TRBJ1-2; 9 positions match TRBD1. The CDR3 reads CASSIARTGTGTPWTF. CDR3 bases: TGTGCCAGTAGTATAGCCCGAACCGGGACAGGGACCCCGTGGACCTTC.